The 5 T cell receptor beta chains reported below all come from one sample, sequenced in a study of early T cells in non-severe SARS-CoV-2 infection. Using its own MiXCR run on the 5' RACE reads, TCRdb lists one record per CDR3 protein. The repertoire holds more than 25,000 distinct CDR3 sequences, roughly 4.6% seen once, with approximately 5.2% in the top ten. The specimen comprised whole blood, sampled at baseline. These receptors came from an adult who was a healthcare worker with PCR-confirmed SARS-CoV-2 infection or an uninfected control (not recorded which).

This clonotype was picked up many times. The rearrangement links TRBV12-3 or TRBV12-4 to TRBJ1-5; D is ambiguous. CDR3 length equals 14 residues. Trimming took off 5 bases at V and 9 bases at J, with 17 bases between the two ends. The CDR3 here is CASSPPGLYRPQHF. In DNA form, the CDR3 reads TGTGCCAGCAGTCCTCCTGGGCTCTACCGGCCCCAGCATTTT.

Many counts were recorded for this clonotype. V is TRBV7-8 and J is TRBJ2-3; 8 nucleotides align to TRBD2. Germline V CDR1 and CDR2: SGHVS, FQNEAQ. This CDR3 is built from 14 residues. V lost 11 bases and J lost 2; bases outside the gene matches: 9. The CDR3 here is CAAGQAGVTDTQYF. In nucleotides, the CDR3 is TGTGCCGCAGGTCAAGCGGGGGTCACAGATACGCAGTATTTT.

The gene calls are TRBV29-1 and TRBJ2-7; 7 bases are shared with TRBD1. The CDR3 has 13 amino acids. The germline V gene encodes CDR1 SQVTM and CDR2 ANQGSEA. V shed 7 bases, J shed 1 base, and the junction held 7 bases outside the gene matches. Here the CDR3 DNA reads TGCAGCGCTGTGAGGGACAGATCCTACGAGCAGTACTTC. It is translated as CSAVRDRSYEQYF.

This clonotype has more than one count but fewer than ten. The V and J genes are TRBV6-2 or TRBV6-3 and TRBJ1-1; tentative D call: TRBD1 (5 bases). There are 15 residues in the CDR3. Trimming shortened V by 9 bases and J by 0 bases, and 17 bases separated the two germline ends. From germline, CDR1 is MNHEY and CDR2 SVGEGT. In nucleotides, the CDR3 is TGTGCCAGTCAGGGATTCTTGACCATGAACACTGAAGCTTTCTTT. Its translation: CASQGFLTMNTEAFF.

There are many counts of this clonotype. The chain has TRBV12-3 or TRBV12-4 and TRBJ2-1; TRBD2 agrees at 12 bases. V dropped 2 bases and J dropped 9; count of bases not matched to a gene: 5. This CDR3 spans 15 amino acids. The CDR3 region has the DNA TGTGCCAGCAGTTTAACTAGCGGGGGGTGGGCTGAGCAGTTCTTC. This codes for CASSLTSGGWAEQFF.